Presented here are 4 T cell receptor beta chains from one specimen sequenced in a study of T cells after yellow fever vaccination (dated by TCRdb to the late 2010s). In light of the paper, this sample's treatment or condition label describes: live attenuated yellow fever vaccine strain. The library was prepared using 5' RACE. The run used an Illumina HiSeq 2500. TCRdb handled the public reads itself, with Q25 trimming in fastp and clone calling in MiXCR, and kept productive beta chains. Rows merge per CDR3 protein into single entries with the most common DNA and genes. The sample contains 320,000 or so distinct CDR3 sequences, 7% to 10% of them found a single time. 15% to 20% of the sample belongs to the ten largest clones. Sequenced here: PBMCs, sampled roughly 45 days after the first yellow fever vaccination. These receptors all come from a young man who received the YFV17D yellow fever vaccine.

This clonotype was seen many times. The chain uses TRBV5-1 and TRBJ2-3, with D unresolved. CDR1 SGHRS and CDR2 YFSETQ come from the germline V gene. This CDR3 region has 15 residues. Trimming cost V 0 bases and J 6 bases, with 14 bases left between them. Here the CDR3 DNA reads TGCGCCAGCAGCTTGGCCTCCGTCCTGCGGGATACGCAGTATTTT. This sequence encodes CASSLASVLRDTQYF.

This clonotype was found a few times. The gene calls are TRBV12-3 or TRBV12-4 and TRBJ1-3, with 10 bases identical to TRBD1. With 6 bases clipped from V and 2 bases from J, the junction kept 4 bases outside the gene matches. This CDR3 comprises 15 residues. The CDR3, as DNA: TGTGCCAGCAGCCGACAGGGGGCTGCTGGAAACACCATATATTTT. Its translation: CASSRQGAAGNTIYF.

This clonotype was picked up a small number of times. The rearrangement uses TRBV27 and TRBJ2-7, with unresolved D. The CDR3 has 11 residues. The germline V gene encodes CDR1 MNHEY and CDR2 SMNVEV (reference sequence). Trimming shortened V by 5 bases and J by 3 bases, and 5 bases separated the two germline ends. CDR3 loop: CASSNNYEQYF. For the CDR3, the DNA is TGTGCCAGCAGTAACAACTACGAGCAGTACTTC.

The table lists this clonotype with a few counts. The J gene is TRBJ2-1, the V gene TRBV19; a weak D match, TRBD2 (5 bases). This CDR3 has 11 residues. Germline V CDR1 and CDR2: LNHDA, SQIVND (reference sequence). V was shortened by 7 bases and J by 9 bases, with 10 bases between the two germline ends. This CDR3 reads CASMRVGEQFF. CDR3 nucleotide sequence: TGTGCCAGTATGAGGGTAGGTGAGCAGTTCTTC.